This T cell receptor (beta chain) was sequenced in a study of cytomegalovirus exposure and HLA in healthy donors. Vbeta (60) and Jbeta (13) primers were used in the PCR. Measured with immunoSEQ multiplex PCR; TCRdb has only the in-frame clones, and not every one. The sample holds about 130,000 clones, 79% seen once. V was cut by 3 bases and J by 0 bases, with 11 bases left in between. Germline values: CDR1 MNHNS, CDR2 SASEGT. CDR3 length: 15 amino acids. The chain links TRBV6-1 to TRBJ1-2; D uncertain. Sequencing input: PBMCs. The TCR comes from a man aged 40-49 years in good health and CMV-seropositive. CDR3 region: CASSDPNRSNYGYTF. DNA for the CDR3: TGTGCCAGCAGTGACCCAAACAGATCTAACTATGGCTACACCTTC.